The rows below give T cell receptor beta chains drawn from one sample of a study of blood T cell repertoires in COVID-19. Libraries were prepared by immunoSEQ multiplex PCR; TCRdb keeps only in-frame clonotypes and omits some of them. The table has roughly 120,000 clones, approximately 83% seen once. Sequencing was carried out using peripheral blood. The source of these receptors is an elderly man with acute or convalescent COVID-19. Each CDR3 is given with its conserved first and last residue. D genes are given only for firm matches. Part of the rows lack a size; the others show once, few, many or a class for expanded clones.

>TRBJ2-2|-|TRBD2|TRBV5-1
TGCGCCAGCAGCTTGGCCATTCTAGCGGCGAACACCGGGGAGCTGTTTTTT
CASSLAILAANTGELFF
>TRBJ2-3|few|TRBD1|TRBV4-1
TGCGCCAGCAGCCCAGGGACAGGGAAAACAGATACGCAGTATTTT
CASSPGTGKTDTQYF
>TRBJ2-7|-|TRBD1|TRBV28
TGTGCCAGCAGTAAAAGACAGGGCTACGAGCAGTACTTC
CASSKRQGYEQYF
>TRBJ2-1|once|-|TRBV5-1
TGCGCCAGCAGCCCCCGGATCGGGCAGGGTGAGCAGTTCTTC
CASSPRIGQGEQFF
>TRBJ2-7|-|TRBD2|TRBV27
TGTGCCAGCAGTTCAAGGACTAGCGGGTTCTACGAGCAGTACTTC
CASSSRTSGFYEQYF
>TRBJ1-1|-|TRBD1|TRBV24-1
TGTGCCACCAGTGATTCCACAGGGGGGAGGAACACTGAAGCTTTCTTT
CATSDSTGGRNTEAFF
>TRBJ2-1|-|TRBD2|TRBV11-1
TGTGCCAGCACCCCGTTGGGGGGAGGGCCTCTCAATGAGCAGTTCTTC
CASTPLGGGPLNEQFF
>TRBJ2-1|-|TRBD1|TRBV5-4
TGTGCCAGCAGCCTGGACAGGGGGCCCTACAATGAGCAGTTCTTC
CASSLDRGPYNEQFF
>TRBJ2-1|-|TRBD2|TRBV11-2
TGTGCCAGCAGGAAAGGACTAGCGGGGTTGGTATCCTACAATGAGCAGTTCTTC
CASRKGLAGLVSYNEQFF
>TRBJ2-2|-|-|TRBV4-2
TGTGCCAGCAGCCAGAGACTAGTGGACACCGGGGAGCTGTTTTTT
CASSQRLVDTGELFF
>TRBJ1-2|-|-|TRBV19
TGTGCCAGTAGTATCCCGACAGGCTATGGCTACACCTTC
CASSIPTGYGYTF
>TRBJ1-4|-|TRBD1|TRBV27
TGTGCCAGCAGTACCCAATCGACAGGGGTGAAACTGTTTTTT
CASSTQSTGVKLFF
>TRBJ1-1|-|-|TRBV7-8
TGTGCCAGCAGCATGGACTCGAACACTGAAGCTTTCTTT
CASSMDSNTEAFF
>TRBJ2-1|-|-|TRBV9
TGTGCCAGCAGCGTAGGCCAAAGCGATGAGCAGTTCTTC
CASSVGQSDEQFF
>TRBJ2-7|-|-|TRBV15
TGTGCCACCAGCAGAACAGGTATTTCCTACGAGCAGTACTTC
CATSRTGISYEQYF
>TRBJ1-3|few|-|TRBV7-2
TGTGCCAGCAGCTTGAGTGGGGGAGGGGGTTTCACCATATATTTT
CASSLSGGGGFTIYF
>TRBJ1-1|once|TRBD1|TRBV6-5
TGTGCCAGCAGTTACTCAAACAGGGGGGGAACTGAAGCTTTCTTT
CASSYSNRGGTEAFF
>TRBJ1-4|-|TRBD1|TRBV5-1
TGCGCCAGCAGCTTGGGGGACAGGGAGGATCCTAATGAAAAACTGTTTTTT
CASSLGDREDPNEKLFF
>TRBJ1-5|-|-|TRBV19
TGTGCCAGTAGTATTGGTGGCAGTAACCAGCCCCAGCATTTT
CASSIGGSNQPQHF
>TRBJ1-6|-|TRBD1|TRBV18
TGTGCCAGCTCTCAGGACAGGGAGAGTTCACCCCTCCACTTT
CASSQDRESSPLHF
>TRBJ2-3|-|-|TRBV25-1
TGTGCCAGCAGTGCTAGGACAGATACGCAGTATTTT
CASSARTDTQYF
>TRBJ1-5|-|-|TRBV6-5
TGTGCCAGCACCCTCGACAGAAATCAGCCCCAGCATTTT
CASTLDRNQPQHF
>TRBJ1-4|-|-|TRBV5-1
TGCGCCAGCAGCCGATCCGGGGGAGTAGGGGAAAAACTGTTTTTT
CASSRSGGVGEKLFF
>TRBJ1-2|-|-|TRBV5-4
TGTGCCAGCAGCTTTGGAGGGTCGCAACTCTATGGCTACACCTTC
CASSFGGSQLYGYTF
>TRBJ1-1|-|-|TRBV28
TGTGCCAGCAGTTCTCCGGGGGAACGGACTGAAGCTTTCTTT
CASSSPGERTEAFF
>TRBJ2-2|once|-|TRBV9
TGTGCCAGCAGCCCCCGCCAGAAGTCCGACACCGGGGAGCTGTTTTTT
CASSPRQKSDTGELFF
>TRBJ2-1|-|-|TRBV5-1
TGCGCCAGCAGCTTCGGTGGGGCTAGTGAGCAGTTCTTC
CASSFGGASEQFF